The source of this T cell receptor (beta chain) is a study of T cell responses to AZD1222 COVID-19 vaccine (TCRdb year 2021). Regarding the research as a whole: TCR sequencing was performed for more than 230 trial participants, of whom 207 were given two doses of AZD1222 and some 26 were given two doses of MenACWY control vaccine. Trial participants were enrolled by age into 18-55, 56-69 and 70-plus year subgroups, with about 150, 28 and 57 TCR-sequenced participants respectively. Overall study results and their limits: The whole spike protein was spanned by vaccine-associated CD4 TCRs, and dominant responses were seen in regions 160-218 and 743-854. Participants were mostly white British, with more females than males. The authors suggested clonal diversity may have been underestimated. Reportedly, close to half of the unique spike-specific TCRs recognized epitopes lying outside the regions that are mutated in the B.1.351 and B.1.1.7 variants. Only six or seven AZD1222 recipients were SARS-CoV-2 seropositive at baseline, limiting conclusions about previously exposed vaccinees. Because no day 14 peak-response samples were available, repertoires were characterized only after the peak T cell response. After two AZD1222 doses, spike-specific TCR breadth and depth were significantly higher than at day 0 and than in MenACWY recipients. In the small 56-69-year group, the increase in depth fell short of significance, most likely because of low power.

As concerns this clone: Its recognized antigen is unknown. No base quality values were provided; no much bigger clone lies one nucleotide off.

Including the terminal cysteine and phenylalanine, the CDR3 comprises 14 residues. The CDR3 DNA has 42 bases and is translated from base 1. CDR1 MNHEY and CDR2 SVGAGI were looked up in the germline V gene. After removal of 6 bases from V and 7 bases from J, the junction retains 8 bases not matched to a gene. The intended sense of this specimen's time point label: baseline before first vaccination. The intended sense of this specimen's treatment or condition label: meningococcal conjugate vaccine given as trial control. Vaccinee samples were obtained from the UK trials COV001 and COV002, which included a single-blind randomized controlled phase 2/3 trial of AZD1222 (ChAdOx1 nCoV-19) in healthy adults. For TCRbeta chain sequencing, PBMC samples from trial participants were taken at day 0 and at day 28 after the second dose. The CDR3 regions of human TCRbeta chains were analyzed by immunosequencing. As for the authors' bioinformatics: Repertoire TCRs were checked for matches against a reference library of SARS-CoV-2-specific TCRs that had been generated using the MIRA antigen-specificity platform. Breadth meant the fraction of unique TCRs that were SARS-CoV-2-associated, whereas depth meant the fraction of total T cells that were SARS-CoV-2-associated. Using the MIRA data, each spike-specific TCR was assigned both to the spike region to which the TCR was reactive and to a CD4 or CD8 class. Log10-transformed breadth and depth values were compared by one-way ANOVA with Sidak's multiple comparisons tests. Here the immuneACCESS table is served through TCRdb, limited to in-frame sequences with V and J called. Missing clones are a known gap in these copies; in checked studies unresolved V genes cover under half, and the rest lacks a known reason. From that table come the V and J calls and clone size; the DNA was used to work out D and trimming. This sample is represented by about 79,000 clones; just over 90% of them were singletons. Roughly 7% of the sample rests with the top ten.

The rearrangement combines TRBV6-5 with TRBJ1-4; 7 junctional bases match TRBD1. This material consisted of peripheral blood, taken on day 0 of MenACWY control vaccination. The receptor was isolated from an adult in good health. The base sequence is TGTGCCAGCAGCCCGGGACAGTCGAGTGAAAAACTGTTTTTT. Protein translation: CASSPGQSSEKLFF.